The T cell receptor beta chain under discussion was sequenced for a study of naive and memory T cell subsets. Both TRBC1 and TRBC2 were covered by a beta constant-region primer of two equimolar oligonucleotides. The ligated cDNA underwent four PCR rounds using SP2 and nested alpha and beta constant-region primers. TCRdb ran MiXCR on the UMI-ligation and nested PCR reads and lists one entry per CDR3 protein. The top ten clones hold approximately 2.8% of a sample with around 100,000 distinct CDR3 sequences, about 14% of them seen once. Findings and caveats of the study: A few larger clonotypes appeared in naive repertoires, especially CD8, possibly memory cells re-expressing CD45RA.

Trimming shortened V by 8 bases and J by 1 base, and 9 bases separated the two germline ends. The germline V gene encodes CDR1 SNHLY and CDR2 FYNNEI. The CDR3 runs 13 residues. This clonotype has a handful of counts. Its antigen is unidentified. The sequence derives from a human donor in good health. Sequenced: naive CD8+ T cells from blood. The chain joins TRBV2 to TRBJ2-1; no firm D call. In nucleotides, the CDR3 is TGTGCCAGCGGCCGAAAGTCCTACAATGAGCAGTTCTTC. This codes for CASGRKSYNEQFF. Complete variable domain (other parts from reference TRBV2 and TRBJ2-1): EPEVTQTPSHQVTQMGQEVILRCVPISNHLYFYWYRQILGQKVEFLVSFYNNEISEKSEIFDDQFSVERPDGSNFTLKIRSTKLEDSAMYFCASGRKSYNEQFFGPGTRLTVL.